Following are 19 T cell receptor beta chains from one sample sequenced in a study of PD-1 blockade in classical Hodgkin lymphoma. Method: immunoSEQ multiplex PCR; TCRdb's copy keeps in-frame clones and lacks some. The repertoire holds around 90,000 clones, with around 80% as singletons. Time point in this sample: cycle 4 day 1 (C4D1), after 6 weeks of nivolumab. Relapses following autologous stem cell transplantation were seen in all patients, with brentuximab vedotin exposure varying. The sequences come from peripheral blood mononuclear cells (PBMCs), collected before the fourth cycle of nivolumab. These receptors were collected from a human donor with classical Hodgkin lymphoma.

The chain joins TRBV28 to TRBJ1-5; 7 bases agree with TRBD1. CDR1 MDHEN and CDR2 SYDVKM come from the germline V gene. This CDR3 contains 12 residues. V was clipped by 4 bases and J by 9 bases; unmatched bases: 3. Here the CDR3 reads CASSSQGRPQHF. CDR3 sequence (DNA): TGTGCCAGCAGTTCACAGGGGCGGCCCCAGCATTTT.

This clone has at least ten counts. This chain connects TRBV29-1 to TRBJ2-7; 9 positions agree with TRBD1. The CDR3 runs to 16 residues. Germline trimming cut 0 bases from V and 3 bases from J; bases unmatched to any gene: 9. Per the germline V gene, CDR1 is SQVTM and CDR2 is ANQGSEA. The CDR3 DNA is TGCAGCGTTGAAGATCCCCTCCAGACAGGGGGCTACGAGCAGTACTTC. As protein: CSVEDPLQTGGYEQYF.

The chain carries TRBV9 and TRBJ2-7, with D maybe TRBD1 (6 bases). CDR3 size: 14 residues. V lost 3 bases and J 2 bases, leaving 12 bases between the germline ends. Looked up from germline, CDR1 is SGDLS and CDR2 is YYNGEE. CDR3 sequence reads: CASSAGDRTYEQYF. For the CDR3, the DNA is TGTGCCAGCAGCGCCGGTGACAGGACCTACGAGCAGTACTTC.

V gene TRBV2 combines with J gene TRBJ1-4; D remains unclear. Per germline, CDR1 SNHLY and CDR2 FYNNEI. Trimming took off 2 bases at V and 7 bases at J, with 5 bases between the two ends. This CDR3 has 12 amino acids. In DNA, the CDR3 is TGTGCCAGCAGTGAAATTCCTGAAAAACTGTTTTTT. Residues: CASSEIPEKLFF.

Turning to this clone: The junction differs from germline at one of its ends, possibly a read error. This rearrangement joins TRBV4-1 to TRBJ2-3; TRBD2 matches 11 bases. From germline, CDR1 is MGHRA and CDR2 YSYEKL. This CDR3 spans 16 amino acids. Here the CDR3 DNA reads TGCGCCGGCAGCCTGCGACTAGCGGGGAATTCGGATACGCAGTATTTT. It codes for CAGSLRLAGNSDTQYF.

The rearrangement joins TRBV18 to TRBJ1-4; TRBD1 matches 10 bases. The CDR3 spans 14 residues. The germline CDR1 and CDR2 sequences are KGHSH and LQKENI. Unmatched junction bases numbered 1, after V lost 3 bases and J lost 6 bases. CDR3 in DNA: TGTGCCAGCTCACCCGACAGGGGGCATGAAAAACTGTTTTTT. It yields the protein CASSPDRGHEKLFF.

The V call is TRBV7-9, the J call TRBJ2-5; D unresolved. Germline CDR1 and CDR2: SEHNR and FQNEAQ (reference sequence). The CDR3 has 12 amino acids. Deletions cut 4 bases from V and 4 bases from J, with 7 bases between. In DNA form, the CDR3 reads TGTGCCAGCAGCTCCTTTGGAGAGACCCAGTACTTC. It codes for CASSSFGETQYF.

The J gene is TRBJ2-5, the V gene TRBV5-6, with a possible D match to TRBD1 (5 bases). The CDR3 extends over 13 amino acids. Germline V gene sequence: CDR1 SGHDT, CDR2 YYEEEE. With 4 bases removed from V and 5 bases from J, the gap between germline ends came to 12 bases. The CDR3 DNA reads TGTGCCAGCAGCCCAGGGCGCGGCGAGACCCAGTACTTC. This translates into CASSPGRGETQYF.

The chain has TRBV5-4 and TRBJ2-7; unclear D gene. V dropped 4 bases and J dropped 2 bases, with 16 bases sitting between them. Germline V gene sequence: CDR1 SGHNT, CDR2 YYREEE (reference sequence). This CDR3 spans 15 amino acids. CDR3 coding DNA: TGTGCCAGCAGCCCCCCCGGCGGTAATACCTACGAGCAGTACTTC. As protein: CASSPPGGNTYEQYF.

The gene calls are TRBV28 and TRBJ2-7; 10 bases fit TRBD1. Germline loops: CDR1 MDHEN, CDR2 SYDVKM. Unmatched junction bases numbered 5, after V lost 5 bases and J lost 10 bases. This CDR3 spans 12 amino acids. Here the CDR3 reads CASSNRDRGQYF. The CDR3 region has the DNA TGTGCCAGCAGTAACCGGGACAGGGGACAGTACTTC.

This rearrangement joins TRBV2 to TRBJ2-7, with D possibly TRBD2 on 6 matching bases. The germline CDR1 and CDR2 sequences are SNHLY and FYNNEI. The CDR3 contains 14 residues. The ends were cut back, 3 bases at V and 5 bases at J, with 14 bases in the middle. In DNA form, the CDR3 reads TGTGCCAGCAGTGATGGGCGGGGAAGCGACGAGCAGTACTTC. Protein: CASSDGRGSDEQYF.

This chain joins TRBV14 and TRBJ2-7; weak D call: TRBD2 (5 bases). The ends were cut back, 3 bases at V and 5 bases at J, with 20 bases in the middle. CDR1 and CDR2 from the germline V gene are SGHDN and FVKESK. This CDR3 is built from 16 residues. The CDR3 nucleotides are TGTGCCAGCAGCCATCCGAGGGTAGGTTGGTTGGACGAGCAGTACTTC. Protein: CASSHPRVGWLDEQYF. The variable domain in full, completed from reference TRBV14 and TRBJ2-7, reads EAGVTQFPSHSVIEKGQTVTLRCDPISGHDNLYWYRRVMGKEIKFLLHFVKESKQDESGMPNNRFLAERTGGTYSTLKVQPAELEDSGVYFCASSHPRVGWLDEQYFGPGTRLTVT.

V and J are TRBV10-3 and TRBJ2-2, with D perhaps matching TRBD1 (5 bases). Germline V lookup: CDR1 ENHRY, CDR2 SYGVKD. CDR3 length equals 15 residues. V dropped 0 bases and J dropped 6 bases, with 11 bases sitting between them. CDR3 amino acids: CAISESTRGAGELFF. For the CDR3, the DNA is TGTGCCATCAGTGAGTCGACAAGGGGTGCCGGGGAGCTGTTTTTT.

CDR3 nucleotide sequence: TGTGCCAGCAGTTCTCGGACAGGGGGGAAGAGCTCCTACGAGCAGTACTTC. The encoded protein is CASSSRTGGKSSYEQYF. The chain joins TRBV27 to TRBJ2-7, with 10 nucleotides matching TRBD1. CDR1 and CDR2 (germline): MNHEY, SMNVEV (reference sequence). The CDR3 loop spans 17 amino acids. The trim removed 4 bases at V and 0 bases at J, leaving 9 bases unmatched.

CDR3: CAKIGGTSTDTQYF. The CDR3, as DNA: TGTGCCAAAATAGGGGGAACTAGCACAGATACGCAGTATTTT. The chain recombines TRBV21-1 with TRBJ2-3; the D call TRBD1 from the table was never checked on the DNA. TRBV21-1 is a listed pseudogene. There are 14 residues in the CDR3.

The sample holds one count of this clone. The V and J genes are TRBV5-6 and TRBJ2-7; tentative D call: TRBD1 (6 bases). Per the germline V gene, CDR1 is SGHDT and CDR2 is YYEEEE. V was pared by 2 bases and J by 3 bases, with 15 bases between. The CDR3 is 15 amino acids. CDR3 sequence reads: CASSLAGASFYEQYF. The CDR3 bases are TGTGCCAGCAGCTTAGCAGGGGCGAGCTTCTACGAGCAGTACTTC.

The DNA for the CDR3 is TGTGCCAGTAGTCCCACCGGGGGTTATGGCTACACCTTC. It specifies CASSPTGGYGYTF. The J gene is TRBJ1-2, the V gene TRBV19; TRBD1 is a possible D gene (5 bases). The ends were cut back, 5 bases at V and 5 bases at J, with 12 bases in the middle. Germline V CDR1 and CDR2: LNHDA, SQIVND (reference sequence). This CDR3 comprises 13 residues.

V is TRBV6-6 and J is TRBJ1-1; TRBD1 matches at 10 bases. The CDR3 contains 14 residues. After removal of 6 bases from V and 2 bases from J, the junction contained 3 bases not matched to a gene. Germline CDR1 is MNHNY and CDR2 is SVGAGI (reference sequence). DNA for the CDR3: TGTGCCAGCAGGGACAGGGGGGGTAACACTGAAGCTTTCTTT. The encoded protein is CASRDRGGNTEAFF.

This clone was seen more than once but under ten times. This chain connects TRBV19 to TRBJ1-5; TRBD1 aligns across 9 bases. This CDR3 contains 15 residues. From germline, CDR1 is LNHDA and CDR2 SQIVND (reference sequence). J lost 6 bases, V lost 3 bases, and 6 bases had no gene match. Written as DNA, the CDR3 is TGTGCCAGTAGTATTTTACAGGGGGCCGGTCAGCCCCAGCATTTT. It translates to CASSILQGAGQPQHF.